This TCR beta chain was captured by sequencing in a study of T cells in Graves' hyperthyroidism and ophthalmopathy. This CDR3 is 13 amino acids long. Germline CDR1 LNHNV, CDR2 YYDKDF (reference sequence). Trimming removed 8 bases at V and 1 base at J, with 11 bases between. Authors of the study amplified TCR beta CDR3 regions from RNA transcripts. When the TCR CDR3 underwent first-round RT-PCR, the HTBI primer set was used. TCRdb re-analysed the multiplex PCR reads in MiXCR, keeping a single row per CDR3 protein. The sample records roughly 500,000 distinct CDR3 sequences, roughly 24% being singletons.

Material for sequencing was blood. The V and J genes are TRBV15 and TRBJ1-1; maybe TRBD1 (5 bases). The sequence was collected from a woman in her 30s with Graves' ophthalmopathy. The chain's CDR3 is CATGGIKNTEAFF. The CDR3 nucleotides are TGTGCCACCGGGGGAATAAAGAACACTGAAGCTTTCTTT. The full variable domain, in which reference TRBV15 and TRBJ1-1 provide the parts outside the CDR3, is DAMVIQNPRYQVTQFGKPVTLSCSQTLNHNVMYWYQQKSSQAPKLLFHYYDKDFNNEADTPDNFQSRRPNTSFCFLDIRSPGLGDTAMYLCATGGIKNTEAFFGQGTRLTVV.